The subject of this entry is one TCR beta chain. The antigen is undetermined. The sample comes from a study of T cell responses to AZD1222 COVID-19 vaccine. Here immunoSEQ multiplex PCR was the method, and the copy in TCRdb shows in-frame clones only, minus some. This table holds about 97,000 clones, about 89% found once. Study results and limitations: It was only a handful of AZD1222 recipients who were seropositive at baseline. Distributed over spike, vaccine-associated CD4 TCRs predominated at 160-218 and 743-854. Among the donors, most were white British and more were female, and clonal diversity was possibly underestimated.

The CDR3 runs 15 residues. The V end lost 7 bases, the J end lost 3 bases, and 18 bases lay between the germline ends. Germline CDR1 reads MNHEY; CDR2 reads SVGAGI. The sample consisted of peripheral blood, taken on day 0 of AZD1222 vaccination. The sequence came from an adult in good health. The chain uses TRBV6-5 and TRBJ1-2, with a possible D match to TRBD1 (5 bases). This chain's CDR3 is CASTSQAAGDYGYTF. The CDR3 region has the DNA TGTGCCAGCACCTCCCAGGCAGCGGGGGACTATGGCTACACCTTC.